This is a list of T cell receptor beta chains from one sample in a study of T cell clones after liver transplantation. Using immunoSEQ multiplex PCR, the repertoire was profiled, and TCRdb retains in-frame clones only, with some absent. Among over 14,000 clones listed, 92% were seen once. The specimen was CD8+ T cells from blood, collected before liver transplant. These receptors were obtained from a human donor who received a liver transplant. Each CDR3 is given with its conserved first and last residue. The order of the fields is D gene, J gene, clone size, V gene, CDR3 DNA, CDR3 protein. D genes are given only for firm matches. Only part of the rows carry a size: once, few, many, or a class if the clone is expanded.

d_gene: .; j_gene: TRBJ2-7; abundance: .; v_gene: TRBV6-7; CDR3nt: TGTGCCAGCAGTTACAACCCCAGGTTGGGGCAGGTCGCCTACGAGCAGTACTTC; CDR3aa: CASSYNPRLGQVAYEQYF
d_gene: .; j_gene: TRBJ2-1; abundance: .; v_gene: TRBV9; CDR3nt: TGTGCCAGCAGCTCCCTCGCTAGCGATGAGCAGTTCTTC; CDR3aa: CASSSLASDEQFF
d_gene: .; j_gene: TRBJ1-1; abundance: medium-sized; v_gene: TRBV27; CDR3nt: TGTGCCAGCAGGGGCTTGAACACTGAAGCTTTCTTT; CDR3aa: CASRGLNTEAFF
d_gene: .; j_gene: TRBJ1-1; abundance: .; v_gene: TRBV7-9; CDR3nt: TGTGCCAGCAGCCCAACTATTGAAGCTTTCTTT; CDR3aa: CASSPTIEAFF
d_gene: .; j_gene: TRBJ1-2; abundance: .; v_gene: TRBV9; CDR3nt: TGTGCCAGCAGCGGGTTAGGCTACACCTTC; CDR3aa: CASSGLGYTF
d_gene: TRBD1; j_gene: TRBJ2-7; abundance: once; v_gene: TRBV6-5; CDR3nt: TGTGCCAGCAGTTACGGACAGGGAGTCGAGCAGTACTTC; CDR3aa: CASSYGQGVEQYF
d_gene: .; j_gene: TRBJ2-7; abundance: few; v_gene: TRBV27; CDR3nt: TGTGCCAGCAGTTTAGGGGGCTACGAGCAGTACTTC; CDR3aa: CASSLGGYEQYF
d_gene: .; j_gene: TRBJ1-2; abundance: .; v_gene: TRBV11-2; CDR3nt: TGTGCCAGCAGCTTAGATCGCACCTATGGCTACACCTTC; CDR3aa: CASSLDRTYGYTF
d_gene: TRBD1; j_gene: TRBJ2-7; abundance: .; v_gene: TRBV28; CDR3nt: TGTGCCAGCAGTTTTGGCCTTGGACAGGGGGTTATGGGCTACGAGCAGTACTTC; CDR3aa: CASSFGLGQGVMGYEQYF
d_gene: .; j_gene: TRBJ2-7; abundance: once; v_gene: TRBV13; CDR3nt: TGTGCCAGCAGCTTAGGCCTAGAGCTTTCCTACGAGCAGTACTTC; CDR3aa: CASSLGLELSYEQYF
d_gene: .; j_gene: TRBJ1-1; abundance: .; v_gene: TRBV7-9; CDR3nt: TGTGCCAGCAGCGCAGCAGGGGAGAGCATGAACACTGAAGCTTTCTTT; CDR3aa: CASSAAGESMNTEAFF
d_gene: .; j_gene: TRBJ2-5; abundance: .; v_gene: TRBV11-3; CDR3nt: TGTGCCAGCAGCCAATGGGGGGAAGAGACCCAGTACTTC; CDR3aa: CASSQWGEETQYF
d_gene: .; j_gene: TRBJ2-7; abundance: .; v_gene: TRBV10-2; CDR3nt: TGCGCCAGCAGTGTAGGGCAGGGCGCCTACGAGCAGTACTTC; CDR3aa: CASSVGQGAYEQYF
d_gene: TRBD1; j_gene: TRBJ1-2; abundance: .; v_gene: TRBV27; CDR3nt: TGTGCCAGCAGTCCGACAGGGTTCGGTGGCTACACCTTC; CDR3aa: CASSPTGFGGYTF
d_gene: TRBD2; j_gene: TRBJ2-3; abundance: .; v_gene: TRBV9; CDR3nt: TGTGCCAGCAGCAAACGACTAGCGGTTAGCACAGATACGCAGTATTTT; CDR3aa: CASSKRLAVSTDTQYF
d_gene: .; j_gene: TRBJ2-5; abundance: .; v_gene: TRBV4-3; CDR3nt: TGCGCCAGCAGCCAAGGTTTTTTCCAAGAGACCCAGTACTTC; CDR3aa: CASSQGFFQETQYF
d_gene: TRBD2; j_gene: TRBJ2-7; abundance: .; v_gene: TRBV6-1; CDR3nt: TGTGCCAGCAGTGAAAGGCCAGCGGGAGCCTACGAGCAGTACTTC; CDR3aa: CASSERPAGAYEQYF
d_gene: .; j_gene: TRBJ2-7; abundance: .; v_gene: TRBV28; CDR3nt: TGTGCCAGCAGCCCCTGGAGGGGGAGTTCTGTTTTCTACGAGCAGTACTTC; CDR3aa: CASSPWRGSSVFYEQYF
d_gene: .; j_gene: TRBJ1-4; abundance: once; v_gene: TRBV27; CDR3nt: TGTGCCAGCAGCCAGGGGACGGATTTTAATGAAAAACTGTTTTTT; CDR3aa: CASSQGTDFNEKLFF
d_gene: TRBD2; j_gene: TRBJ2-5; abundance: .; v_gene: TRBV28; CDR3nt: TGTGCCAGCAGTGATTTCGGGTCTAGCGGACAAGAGACCCAGTACTTC; CDR3aa: CASSDFGSSGQETQYF
d_gene: TRBD1; j_gene: TRBJ2-1; abundance: .; v_gene: TRBV11-3; CDR3nt: TGTGCCAGCAGCTCTCCTCACAGGGGTGAGCAGTTCTTC; CDR3aa: CASSSPHRGEQFF